This T cell receptor (beta chain) stems from a study of post-analysis software for immune sequencing data. Background on the study: Several disease courses (relapsing-remitting, secondary progressive and progressive-relapsing) of multiple sclerosis were included.

This clonotype has a handful of counts. The antigen is unknown. The CDR3 extends over 15 amino acids. V shed 4 bases, J shed 5 bases, and the junction held 8 bases outside the gene matches. Germline loops: CDR1 SEHNR, CDR2 FQNEAQ (reference sequence). Study findings and constraints: Significantly lower normalized Chao1 diversity was seen in multiple sclerosis patients than in controls. A few TRBV segments occurring more often in patients than controls included TRBV5-6, TRBV5-1 and TRBV20-1. Samples from one preparation batch, clustered by F measure, grouped strongly together.

cDNA libraries for TCR beta contained unique molecular identifiers. From around 1 to 10 million T cells, 400,000 to 600,000 cDNA molecules were obtained. TCRdb redid the calling of the PCR reads with MiXCR, one entry per CDR3 protein. This sample has 700,000 to 800,000 distinct CDR3 sequences, with around 27% found just once. Material: blood. The chain combines TRBV7-9 with TRBJ2-7, with 10 positions matching TRBD1. The origin of this receptor is a girl aged 10 to 17 with multiple sclerosis. The CDR3 nucleotides read TGTGCCAGCAGCTACCGGGACAGGGGCTTCGACGAGCAGTACTTC. As protein: CASSYRDRGFDEQYF. Full variable domain (remainder filled in from reference TRBV7-9 and TRBJ2-7): DTGVSQNPRHKITKRGQNVTFRCDPISEHNRLYWYRQTLGQGPEFLTYFQNEAQLEKSRLLSDRFSAERPKGSFSTLEIQRTEQGDSAMYLCASSYRDRGFDEQYFGPGTRLTVT.